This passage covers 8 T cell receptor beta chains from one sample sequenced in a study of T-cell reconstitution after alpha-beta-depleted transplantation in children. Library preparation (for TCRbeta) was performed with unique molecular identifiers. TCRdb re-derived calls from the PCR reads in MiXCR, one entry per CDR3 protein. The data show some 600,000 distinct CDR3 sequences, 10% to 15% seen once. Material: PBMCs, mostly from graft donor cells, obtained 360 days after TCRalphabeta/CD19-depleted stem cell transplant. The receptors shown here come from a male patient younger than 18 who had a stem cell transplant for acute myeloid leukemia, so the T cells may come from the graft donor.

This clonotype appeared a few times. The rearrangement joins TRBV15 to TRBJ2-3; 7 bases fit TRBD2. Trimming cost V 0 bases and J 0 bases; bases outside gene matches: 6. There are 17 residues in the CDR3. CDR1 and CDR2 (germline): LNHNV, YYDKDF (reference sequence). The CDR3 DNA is TGTGCCACCAGCAGAGATCGTCTTAGCGGGAGCACAGATACGCAGTATTTT. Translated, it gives CATSRDRLSGSTDTQYF.

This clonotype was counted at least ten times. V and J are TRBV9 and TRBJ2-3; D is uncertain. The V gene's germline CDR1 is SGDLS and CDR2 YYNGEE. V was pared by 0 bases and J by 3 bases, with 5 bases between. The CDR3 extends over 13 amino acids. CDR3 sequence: CASSVGATDTQYF. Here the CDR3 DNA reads TGTGCCAGCAGCGTAGGTGCGACAGATACGCAGTATTTT.

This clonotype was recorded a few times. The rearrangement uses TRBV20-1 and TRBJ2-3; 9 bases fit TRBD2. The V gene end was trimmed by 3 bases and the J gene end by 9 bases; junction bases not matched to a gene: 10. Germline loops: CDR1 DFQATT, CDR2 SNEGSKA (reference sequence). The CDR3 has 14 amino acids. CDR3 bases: TGCAGTGCTAGCCCTAGCGGGGTCATAGGCACGCAGTATTTT. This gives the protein CSASPSGVIGTQYF.

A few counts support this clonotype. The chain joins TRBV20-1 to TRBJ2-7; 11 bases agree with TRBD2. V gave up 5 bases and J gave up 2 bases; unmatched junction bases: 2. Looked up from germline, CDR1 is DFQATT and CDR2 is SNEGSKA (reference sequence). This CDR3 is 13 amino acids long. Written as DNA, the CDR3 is TGCAGTGCTTCGACTAGCGGGACCTACGAGCAGTACTTC. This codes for CSASTSGTYEQYF.

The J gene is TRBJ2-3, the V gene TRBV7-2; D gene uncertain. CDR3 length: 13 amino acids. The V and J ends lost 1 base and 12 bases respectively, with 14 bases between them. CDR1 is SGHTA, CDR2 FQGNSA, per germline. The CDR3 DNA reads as TGTGCCAGCAGCTTAGAAGACTGGTCGGGTCAGTATTTT. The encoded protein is CASSLEDWSGQYF.

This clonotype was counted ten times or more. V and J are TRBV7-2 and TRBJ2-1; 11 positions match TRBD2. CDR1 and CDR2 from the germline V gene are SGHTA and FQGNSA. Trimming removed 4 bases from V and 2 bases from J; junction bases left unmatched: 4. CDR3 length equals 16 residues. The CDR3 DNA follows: TGTGCCAGCAGCTACACTAGCGGGAGACCCTACAATGAGCAGTTCTTC. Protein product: CASSYTSGRPYNEQFF. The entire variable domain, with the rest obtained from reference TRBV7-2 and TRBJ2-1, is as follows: GAGVSQSPSNKVTEKGKDVELRCDPISGHTALYWYRQSLGQGLEFLIYFQGNSAPDKSGLPSDRFSAERTGGSVSTLTIQRTQQEDSAVYLCASSYTSGRPYNEQFFGPGTRLTVL.

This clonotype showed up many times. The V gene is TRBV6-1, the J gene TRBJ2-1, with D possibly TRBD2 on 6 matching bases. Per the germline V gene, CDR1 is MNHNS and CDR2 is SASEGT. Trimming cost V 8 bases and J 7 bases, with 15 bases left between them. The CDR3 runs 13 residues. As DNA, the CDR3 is TGTGCCAGCTCCCGGGACGGGGGTAATGAGCAGTTCTTC. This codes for CASSRDGGNEQFF.

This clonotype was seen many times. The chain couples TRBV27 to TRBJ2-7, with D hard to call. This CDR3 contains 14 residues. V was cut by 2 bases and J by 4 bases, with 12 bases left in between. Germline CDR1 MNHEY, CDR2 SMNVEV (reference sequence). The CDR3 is CASSLAARLYEQYF. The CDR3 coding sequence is TGTGCCAGCAGTTTAGCGGCCAGGTTATACGAGCAGTACTTC.